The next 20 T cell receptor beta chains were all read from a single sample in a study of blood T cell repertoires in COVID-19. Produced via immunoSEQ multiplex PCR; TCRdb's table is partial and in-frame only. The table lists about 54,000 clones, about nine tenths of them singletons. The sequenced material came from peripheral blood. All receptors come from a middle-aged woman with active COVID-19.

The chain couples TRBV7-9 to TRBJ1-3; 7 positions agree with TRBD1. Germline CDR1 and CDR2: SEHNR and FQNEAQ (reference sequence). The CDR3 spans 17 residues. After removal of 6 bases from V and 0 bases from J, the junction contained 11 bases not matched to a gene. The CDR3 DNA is TGTGCCAGCAGTCTAATCGGGACAGTGGACTCTGGAAACACCATATATTTT. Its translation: CASSLIGTVDSGNTIYF.

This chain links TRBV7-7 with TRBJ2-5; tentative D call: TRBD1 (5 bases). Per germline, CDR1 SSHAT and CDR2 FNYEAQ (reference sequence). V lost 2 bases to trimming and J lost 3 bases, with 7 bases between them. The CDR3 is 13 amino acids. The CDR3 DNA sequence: TGTGCCAGCAGCTTATCAGGGAAAGAGACCCAGTACTTC. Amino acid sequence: CASSLSGKETQYF.

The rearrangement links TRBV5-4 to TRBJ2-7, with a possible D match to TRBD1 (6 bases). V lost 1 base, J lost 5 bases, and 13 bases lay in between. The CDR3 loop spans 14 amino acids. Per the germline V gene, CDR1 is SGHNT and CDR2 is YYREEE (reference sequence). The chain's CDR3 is CASSLSRGNDEQYF. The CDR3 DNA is TGTGCCAGCAGCTTGAGCAGGGGAAACGACGAGCAGTACTTC.

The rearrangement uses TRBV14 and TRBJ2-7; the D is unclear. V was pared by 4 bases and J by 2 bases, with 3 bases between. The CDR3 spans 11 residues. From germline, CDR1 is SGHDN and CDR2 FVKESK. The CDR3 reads CASSPAYEQYF. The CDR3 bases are TGTGCCAGCAGCCCGGCCTACGAGCAGTACTTC.

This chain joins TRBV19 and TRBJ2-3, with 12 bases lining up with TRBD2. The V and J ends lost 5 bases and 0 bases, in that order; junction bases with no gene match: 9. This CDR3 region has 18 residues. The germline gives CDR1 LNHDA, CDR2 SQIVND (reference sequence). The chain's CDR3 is CASSGGLAGTSSTDTQYF. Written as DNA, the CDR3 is TGTGCCAGTAGTGGGGGACTAGCGGGTACTTCTAGCACAGATACGCAGTATTTT.

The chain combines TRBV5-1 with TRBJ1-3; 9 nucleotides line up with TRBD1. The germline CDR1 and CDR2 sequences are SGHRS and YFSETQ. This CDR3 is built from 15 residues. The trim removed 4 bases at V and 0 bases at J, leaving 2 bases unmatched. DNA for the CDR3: TGCGCCAGCAGCATGGGACAGGGCTCTGGAAACACCATATATTTT. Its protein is CASSMGQGSGNTIYF.

In DNA, the CDR3 is TGTGCCACCAGCATAGGGACTAGGGGGGAGCTGTTTTTT. Translation gives CATSIGTRGELFF. The chain recombines TRBV15 with TRBJ2-2, with 8 bases identical to TRBD2. This CDR3 has 13 amino acids. J gave up 8 bases and V 4 bases, and 3 bases lay outside the gene matches. Germline-derived CDR1 and CDR2 are LNHNV and YYDKDF (reference sequence).

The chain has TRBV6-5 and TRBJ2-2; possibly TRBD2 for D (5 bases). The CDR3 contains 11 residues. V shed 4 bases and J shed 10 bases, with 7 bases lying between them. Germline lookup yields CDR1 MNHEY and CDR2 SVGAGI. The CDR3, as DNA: TGTGCCAGCAGTTCCCGGGAGGAGCTGTTTTTT. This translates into CASSSREELFF.

CDR3 sequence (DNA): TGTGCCAGCAGTGGGGGAGGGAAGGCTTTCTTT. Amino acids: CASSGGGKAFF. The chain is built from TRBV25-1 and TRBJ1-1; D is uncertain. V lost 4 bases, J lost 11 bases, and 11 bases lay in between. Germline V gives CDR1 MGHDK, CDR2 SYGVNS. This CDR3 has 11 residues.

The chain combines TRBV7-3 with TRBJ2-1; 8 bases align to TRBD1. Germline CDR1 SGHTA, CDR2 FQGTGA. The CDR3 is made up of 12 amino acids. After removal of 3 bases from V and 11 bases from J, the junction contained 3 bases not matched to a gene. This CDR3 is CASSFDRGKQFF. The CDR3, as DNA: TGTGCCAGCAGCTTTGACAGGGGTAAGCAGTTCTTC.

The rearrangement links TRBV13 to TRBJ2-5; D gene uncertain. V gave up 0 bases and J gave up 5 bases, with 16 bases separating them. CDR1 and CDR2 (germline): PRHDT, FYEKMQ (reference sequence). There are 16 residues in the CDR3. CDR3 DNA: TGTGCCAGCAGCTTAGGCCTCACTACCCTTGGGGAGACCCAGTACTTC. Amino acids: CASSLGLTTLGETQYF.

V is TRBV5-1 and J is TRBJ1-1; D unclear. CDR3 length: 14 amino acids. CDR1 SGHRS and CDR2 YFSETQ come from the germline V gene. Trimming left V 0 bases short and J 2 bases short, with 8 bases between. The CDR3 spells CASSLVGGNTEAFF. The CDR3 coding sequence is TGCGCCAGCAGCTTGGTTGGCGGTAACACTGAAGCTTTCTTT.

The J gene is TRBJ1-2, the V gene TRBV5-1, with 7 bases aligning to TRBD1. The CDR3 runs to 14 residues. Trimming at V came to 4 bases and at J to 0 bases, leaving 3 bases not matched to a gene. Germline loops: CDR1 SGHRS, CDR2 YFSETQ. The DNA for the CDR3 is TGCGCCAGCAGCCGTGACAGGGCTAACTATGGCTACACCTTC. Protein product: CASSRDRANYGYTF.

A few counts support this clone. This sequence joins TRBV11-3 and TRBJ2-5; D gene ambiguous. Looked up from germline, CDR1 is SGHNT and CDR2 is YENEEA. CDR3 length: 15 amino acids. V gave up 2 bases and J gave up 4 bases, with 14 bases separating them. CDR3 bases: TGTGCCAGCAGCTTATCAGGCGTAATGGGAGAGACCCAGTACTTC. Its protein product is CASSLSGVMGETQYF.

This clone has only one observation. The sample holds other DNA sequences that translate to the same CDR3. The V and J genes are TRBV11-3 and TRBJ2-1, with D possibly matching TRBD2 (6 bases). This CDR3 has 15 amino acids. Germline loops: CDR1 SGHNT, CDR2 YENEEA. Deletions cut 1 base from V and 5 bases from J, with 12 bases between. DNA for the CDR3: TGTGCCAGCAGCTTAGTGGGGGGACCTAACAATGAGCAGTTCTTC. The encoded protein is CASSLVGGPNNEQFF. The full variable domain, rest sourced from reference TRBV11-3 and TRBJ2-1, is EAGVVQSPRYKIIEKKQPVAFWCNPISGHNTLYWYLQNLGQGPELLIRYENEEAVDDSQLPKDRFSAERLKGVDSTLKIQPAELGDSAVYLCASSLVGGPNNEQFFGPGTRLTVL.

The CDR3 sequence: CASSGPGTGINTIYF. The DNA for the CDR3 is TGTGCCAGCAGCGGCCCCGGGACAGGGATAAACACCATATATTTT. The rearrangement uses TRBV11-3 and TRBJ1-3; 9 bases align to TRBD1. Germline CDR1 is SGHNT and CDR2 is YENEEA. V shed 5 bases and J 6 bases; nucleotides not matched to a gene: 8. This CDR3 has 15 residues. The complete variable domain, with remaining parts taken from reference TRBV11-3 and TRBJ1-3, reads EAGVVQSPRYKIIEKKQPVAFWCNPISGHNTLYWYLQNLGQGPELLIRYENEEAVDDSQLPKDRFSAERLKGVDSTLKIQPAELGDSAVYLCASSGPGTGINTIYFGEGSWLTVV.

The CDR3 is CASSYSSSSNQPQHF. For the CDR3, the DNA is TGTGCCAGCAGTTACTCCTCTTCGAGCAATCAGCCCCAGCATTTT. The chain carries TRBV6-5 and TRBJ1-5; no reliable D call. The V and J ends lost 0 bases and 1 base respectively, with 7 bases between them. This CDR3 region has 15 residues. The germline V gene encodes CDR1 MNHEY and CDR2 SVGAGI.

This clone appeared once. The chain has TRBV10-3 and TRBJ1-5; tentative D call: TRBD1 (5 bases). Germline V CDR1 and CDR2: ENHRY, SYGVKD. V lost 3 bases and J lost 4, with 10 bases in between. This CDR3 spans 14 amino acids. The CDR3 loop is CAISEGQPNQPQHF. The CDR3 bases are TGTGCCATCAGTGAAGGACAACCAAATCAGCCCCAGCATTTT.

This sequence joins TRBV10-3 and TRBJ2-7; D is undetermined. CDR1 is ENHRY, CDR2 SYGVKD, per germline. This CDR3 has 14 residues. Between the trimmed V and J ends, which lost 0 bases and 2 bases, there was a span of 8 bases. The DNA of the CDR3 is TGTGCCATCAGTGAGTCCGGGTCCCCCTACGAGCAGTACTTC. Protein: CAISESGSPYEQYF.

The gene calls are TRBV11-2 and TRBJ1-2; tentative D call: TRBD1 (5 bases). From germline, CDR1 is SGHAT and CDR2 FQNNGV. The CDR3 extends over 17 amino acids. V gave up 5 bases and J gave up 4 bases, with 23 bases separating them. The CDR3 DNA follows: TGTGCCAGCAGCCAATCCCCCGGGGGAGGGAGTACCTATGGCTACACCTTC. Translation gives CASSQSPGGGSTYGYTF.